This T cell receptor (beta chain) was profiled in a study of T cells in Graves' hyperthyroidism and ophthalmopathy. About the research overall: Peripheral blood was taken when the disease was first diagnosed, before any treatment began.

Amplified TCR beta CDR3 regions derived from RNA transcripts. Using the HTBI primer set, a first-round RT-PCR was run on the TCR CDR3. Each CDR3 protein is one row after TCRdb ran MiXCR on the multiplex PCR reads. The sample yields 530,000 or so distinct CDR3 sequences, over 15% seen once. This clonotype has ten or more counts. No antigen is known for it. Study outcomes and limitations: The majority of expanded thyroid clonotypes above 0.001 also appeared in blood.

V gave up 1 base and J gave up 7 bases, with 11 bases separating them. The germline V gene has CDR1 MGHRA and CDR2 YSYEKL. CDR3 length: 14 residues. Not enrolled were patients with uncontrolled infection, other autoimmune disease, pregnancy or lactation. The receptor was isolated from a woman aged 18-30 years with Graves' ophthalmopathy. Sequenced input: blood. The J gene is TRBJ2-1, the V gene TRBV4-1; a weak D match, TRBD1 (5 bases). The CDR3 protein is CASSQGRTTNEQFF. In nucleotides, the CDR3 is TGCGCCAGCAGCCAAGGACGGACAACAAATGAGCAGTTCTTC.